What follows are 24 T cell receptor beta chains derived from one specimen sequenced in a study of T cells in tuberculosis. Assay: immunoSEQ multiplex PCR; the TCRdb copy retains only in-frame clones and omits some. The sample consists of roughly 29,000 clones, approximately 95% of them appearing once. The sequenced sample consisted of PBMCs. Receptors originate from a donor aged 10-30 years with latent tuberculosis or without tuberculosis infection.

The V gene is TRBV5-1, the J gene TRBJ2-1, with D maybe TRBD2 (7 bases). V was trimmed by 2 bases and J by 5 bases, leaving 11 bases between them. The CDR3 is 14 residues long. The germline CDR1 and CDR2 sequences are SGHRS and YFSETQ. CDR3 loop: CASSFRGGDNEQFF. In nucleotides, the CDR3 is TGCGCCAGCAGCTTCAGAGGGGGGGACAATGAGCAGTTCTTC.

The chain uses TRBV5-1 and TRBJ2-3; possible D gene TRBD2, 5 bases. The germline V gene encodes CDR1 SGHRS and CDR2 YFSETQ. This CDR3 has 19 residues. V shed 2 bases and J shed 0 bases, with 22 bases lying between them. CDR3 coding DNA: TGCGCCAGCAGCTTCAAGCGGACCACCCTTTTTTCTAGCACAGATACGCAGTATTTT. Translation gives CASSFKRTTLFSSTDTQYF.

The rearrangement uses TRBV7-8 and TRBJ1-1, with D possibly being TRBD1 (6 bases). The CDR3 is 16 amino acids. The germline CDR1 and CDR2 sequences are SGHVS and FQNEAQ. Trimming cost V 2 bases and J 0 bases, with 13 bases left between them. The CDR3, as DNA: TGTGCCAGCAGCTTACCACCGGGACACCTGAACACTGAAGCTTTCTTT. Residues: CASSLPPGHLNTEAFF.

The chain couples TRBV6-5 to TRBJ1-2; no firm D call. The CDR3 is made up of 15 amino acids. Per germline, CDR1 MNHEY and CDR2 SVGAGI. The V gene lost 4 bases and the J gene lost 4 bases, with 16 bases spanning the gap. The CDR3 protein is CASSSTWTGSYGYTF. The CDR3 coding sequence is TGTGCCAGCAGTTCTACTTGGACGGGAAGCTATGGCTACACCTTC.

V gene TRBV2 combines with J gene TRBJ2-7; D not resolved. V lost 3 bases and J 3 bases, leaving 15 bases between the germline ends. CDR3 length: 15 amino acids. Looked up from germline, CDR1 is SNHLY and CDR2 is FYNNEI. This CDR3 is CASSETATSGYEQYF. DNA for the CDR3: TGTGCCAGCAGTGAGACGGCTACTTCAGGCTACGAGCAGTACTTC.

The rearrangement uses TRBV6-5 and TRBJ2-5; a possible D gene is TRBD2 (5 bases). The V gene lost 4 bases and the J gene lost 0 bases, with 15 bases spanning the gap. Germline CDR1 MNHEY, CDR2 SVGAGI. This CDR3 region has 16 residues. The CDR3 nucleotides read TGTGCCAGCAGTTCCTTGAGCCGGGGTCACCAAGAGACCCAGTACTTC. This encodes CASSSLSRGHQETQYF.

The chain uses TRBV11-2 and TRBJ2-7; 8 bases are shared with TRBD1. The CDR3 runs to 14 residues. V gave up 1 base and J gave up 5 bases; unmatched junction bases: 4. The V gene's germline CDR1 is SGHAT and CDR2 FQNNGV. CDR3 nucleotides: TGTGCCAGCAGCTTAGGACAGGGGAGCCACGAGCAGTACTTC. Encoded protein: CASSLGQGSHEQYF.

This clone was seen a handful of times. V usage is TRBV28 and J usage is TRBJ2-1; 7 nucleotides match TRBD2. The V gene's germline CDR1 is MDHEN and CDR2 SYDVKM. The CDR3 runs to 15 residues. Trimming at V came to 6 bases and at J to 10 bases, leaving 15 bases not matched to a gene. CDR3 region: CASSPRTRSKDEQFF. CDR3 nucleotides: TGTGCCAGCAGCCCCCGGACTAGGAGTAAAGACGAGCAGTTCTTC.

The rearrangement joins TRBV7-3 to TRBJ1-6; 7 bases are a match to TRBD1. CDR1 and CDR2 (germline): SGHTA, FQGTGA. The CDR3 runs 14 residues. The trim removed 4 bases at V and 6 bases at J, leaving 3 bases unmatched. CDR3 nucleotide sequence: TGTGCCAGCAGCTCCGGGACAGCTAATTCACCCCTCCACTTT. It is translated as CASSSGTANSPLHF.

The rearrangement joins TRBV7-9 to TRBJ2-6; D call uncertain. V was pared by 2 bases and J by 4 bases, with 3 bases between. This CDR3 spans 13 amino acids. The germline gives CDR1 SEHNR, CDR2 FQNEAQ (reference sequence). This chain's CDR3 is CASSLRGANVLTF. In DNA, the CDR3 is TGTGCCAGCAGCTTACGGGGGGCCAACGTCCTGACTTTC.

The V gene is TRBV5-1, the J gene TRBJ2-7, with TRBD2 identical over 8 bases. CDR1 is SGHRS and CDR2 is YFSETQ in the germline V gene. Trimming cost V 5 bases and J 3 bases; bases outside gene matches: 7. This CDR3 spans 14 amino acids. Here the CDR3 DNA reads TGCGCCAGCAGACAAGCGGGGGATTTCTACGAGCAGTACTTC. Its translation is CASRQAGDFYEQYF.

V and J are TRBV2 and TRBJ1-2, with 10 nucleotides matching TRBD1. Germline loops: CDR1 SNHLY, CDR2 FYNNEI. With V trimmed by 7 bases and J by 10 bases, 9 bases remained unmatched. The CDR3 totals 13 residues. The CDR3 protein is CASNPTGGQAYTF. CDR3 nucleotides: TGTGCCAGCAACCCGACAGGGGGCCAAGCCTACACCTTC.

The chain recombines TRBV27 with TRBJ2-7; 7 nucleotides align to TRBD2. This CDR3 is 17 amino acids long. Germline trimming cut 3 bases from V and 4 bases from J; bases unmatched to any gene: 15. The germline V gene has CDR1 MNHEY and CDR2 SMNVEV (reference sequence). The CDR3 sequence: CASSFQPEGGRTYEQYF. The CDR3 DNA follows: TGTGCCAGCAGTTTTCAACCCGAGGGCGGGAGAACGTACGAGCAGTACTTC.

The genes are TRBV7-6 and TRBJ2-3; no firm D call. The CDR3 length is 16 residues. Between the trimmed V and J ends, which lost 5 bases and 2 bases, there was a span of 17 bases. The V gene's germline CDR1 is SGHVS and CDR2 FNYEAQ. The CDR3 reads CASSQQGGSTTDTQYF. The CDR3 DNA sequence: TGTGCCAGCAGCCAACAAGGCGGAAGTACCACAGATACGCAGTATTTT.

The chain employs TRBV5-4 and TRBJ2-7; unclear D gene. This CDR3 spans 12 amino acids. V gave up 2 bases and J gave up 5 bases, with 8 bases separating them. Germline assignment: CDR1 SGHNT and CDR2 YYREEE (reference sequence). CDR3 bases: TGTGCCAGCAGCTTCTATCGTAACGAGCAGTACTTC. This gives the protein CASSFYRNEQYF.

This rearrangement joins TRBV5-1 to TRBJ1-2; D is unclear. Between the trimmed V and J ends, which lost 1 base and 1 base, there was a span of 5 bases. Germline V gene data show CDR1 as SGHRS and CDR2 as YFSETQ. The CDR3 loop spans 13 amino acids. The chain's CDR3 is CASSLRVNYGYTF. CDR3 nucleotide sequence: TGCGCCAGCAGCTTGCGGGTTAACTATGGCTACACCTTC. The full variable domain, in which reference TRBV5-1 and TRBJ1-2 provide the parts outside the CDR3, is KAGVTQTPRYLIKTRGQQVTLSCSPISGHRSVSWYQQTPGQGLQFLFEYFSETQRNKGNFPGRFSGRQFSNSRSEMNVSTLELGDSALYLCASSLRVNYGYTFGSGTRLTVV.

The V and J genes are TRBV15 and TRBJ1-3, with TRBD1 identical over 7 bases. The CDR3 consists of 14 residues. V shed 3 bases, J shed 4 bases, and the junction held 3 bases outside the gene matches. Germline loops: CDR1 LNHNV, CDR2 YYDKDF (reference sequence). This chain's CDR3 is CATSRDRWGNTIYF. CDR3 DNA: TGTGCCACCAGCAGGGACAGGTGGGGAAACACCATATATTTT.

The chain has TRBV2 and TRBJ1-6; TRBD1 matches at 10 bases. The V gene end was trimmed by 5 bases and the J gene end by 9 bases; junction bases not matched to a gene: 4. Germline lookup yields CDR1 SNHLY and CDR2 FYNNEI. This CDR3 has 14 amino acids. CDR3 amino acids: CASSLTGGISPLHF. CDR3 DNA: TGTGCCAGCAGTTTGACAGGGGGCATTTCACCCCTCCACTTT.

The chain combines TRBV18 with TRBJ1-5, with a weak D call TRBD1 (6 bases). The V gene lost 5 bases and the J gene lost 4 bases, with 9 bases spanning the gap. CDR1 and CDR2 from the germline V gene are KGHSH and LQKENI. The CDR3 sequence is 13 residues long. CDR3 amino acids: CASSSGENQPQHF. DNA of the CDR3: TGTGCCAGCTCATCAGGGGAAAATCAGCCCCAGCATTTT.

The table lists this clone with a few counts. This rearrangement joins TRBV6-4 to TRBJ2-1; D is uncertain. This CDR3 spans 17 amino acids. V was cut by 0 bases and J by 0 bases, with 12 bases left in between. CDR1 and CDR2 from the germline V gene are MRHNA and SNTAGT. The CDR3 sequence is CASSDSSGDPSYNEQFF. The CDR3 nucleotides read TGTGCCAGCAGTGACTCGTCTGGAGACCCCTCCTACAATGAGCAGTTCTTC.

CDR3 residues: CASGGRAILETQYF. Written as DNA, the CDR3 is TGTGCCAGCGGCGGGAGGGCCATACTGGAGACCCAGTACTTC. The V gene is TRBV28, the J gene TRBJ2-5, with 9 bases aligning to TRBD2. Germline assignment: CDR1 MDHEN and CDR2 SYDVKM. The CDR3 spans 14 residues. Unmatched junction bases numbered 9, after V lost 8 bases and J lost 5 bases.

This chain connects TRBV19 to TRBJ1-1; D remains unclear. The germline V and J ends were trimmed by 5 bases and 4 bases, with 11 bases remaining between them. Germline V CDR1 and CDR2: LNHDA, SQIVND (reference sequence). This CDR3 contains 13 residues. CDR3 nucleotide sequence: TGTGCCAGTAGTGGCTCAGTACGCACTGAAGCTTTCTTT. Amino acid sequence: CASSGSVRTEAFF.

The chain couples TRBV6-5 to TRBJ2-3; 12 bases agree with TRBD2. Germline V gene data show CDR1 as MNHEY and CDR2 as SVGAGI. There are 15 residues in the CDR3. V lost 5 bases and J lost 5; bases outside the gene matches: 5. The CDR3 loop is CASSNGLAGRDTQYF. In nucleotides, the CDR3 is TGTGCCAGCAGTAACGGACTAGCGGGGCGAGATACGCAGTATTTT.

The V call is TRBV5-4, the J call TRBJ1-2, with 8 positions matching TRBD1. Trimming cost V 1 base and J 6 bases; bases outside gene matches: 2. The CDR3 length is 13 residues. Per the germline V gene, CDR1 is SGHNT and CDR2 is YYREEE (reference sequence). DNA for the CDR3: TGTGCCAGCAGCTTGCAGGGGGCGGATGGCTACACCTTC. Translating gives CASSLQGADGYTF.